This T cell receptor beta chain was captured by sequencing in a study of T cell repertoires in cytomegalovirus infection. This clonotype was seen a handful of times. As yet, its antigen is unknown. TCRdb redid the calling of the reads with MiXCR, one entry per CDR3 protein. Here the sample spans 650,000 to 850,000 distinct CDR3 sequences, approximately 32% being singletons. The sequence was collected from a human donor in good health (CMV status not recorded). Some clones in this sample may be carry-over from other donors' samples. The sample consisted of cultured CD8+ T cells from PBMCs, taken from culture after CMV antigen stimulation.

In DNA, the CDR3 is TGTGCCAGCAGCCCAGGTCGCGGGGGGGCTATGAACACTGAAGCTTTCTTT. Translation: CASSPGRGGAMNTEAFF. The chain carries TRBV5-6 and TRBJ1-1; a possible D gene is TRBD1 (6 bases). V was trimmed by 4 bases and J by 0 bases, leaving 19 bases between them. This CDR3 is 17 amino acids long. CDR1 and CDR2 (germline): SGHDT, YYEEEE.